A single sample is the source of the 32 T cell receptor beta chains below, sequenced in a study of blood T cell repertoires in COVID-19. Profiling relied on immunoSEQ multiplex PCR, and the TCRdb table lists in-frame clones only, not all of them. The table records hundreds of thousands of clones, around nine tenths of them present only once. Sample: PBMCs or T cells enriched from blood (not recorded which). All receptors derive from a woman between 40 and 55 years old who had recovered from COVID-19.

There are a few counts of this clone. The V gene is TRBV7-9, the J gene TRBJ2-1, with 9 bases identical to TRBD2. The germline CDR1 and CDR2 sequences are SEHNR and FQNEAQ (reference sequence). The V segment lost 1 base and the J segment 8 bases; nucleotides outside the gene matches: 9. This CDR3 comprises 16 residues. The CDR3 DNA follows: TGTGCCAGCAGCTTAGGTTGGTCTAGCGGGAACGATGAGCAGTTCTTC. Its translation: CASSLGWSSGNDEQFF.

This chain links TRBV29-1 with TRBJ1-1; the D gene is possibly TRBD1 (6 bases). CDR1 and CDR2 from the germline V gene are SQVTM and ANQGSEA. The germline V and J ends were trimmed by 7 bases and 1 base, with 13 bases remaining between them. The CDR3 is 13 residues long. The chain's CDR3 is CSAEQGGNTEAFF. CDR3 nucleotide sequence: TGCAGCGCCGAACAGGGCGGGAACACTGAAGCTTTCTTT.

This clone was detected a few times. CDR3 nucleotide sequence: TGTGCCAGCAGTTTCCTGACAGGGGGAATGTCCTACGAGCAGTACTTC. This gives the protein CASSFLTGGMSYEQYF. The chain has TRBV28 and TRBJ2-7; 9 bases are a match to TRBD1. The ends lost 3 bases at V and 1 base at J; junction bases unmatched: 7. Per the germline V gene, CDR1 is MDHEN and CDR2 is SYDVKM. The CDR3 is 16 residues long.

The chain links TRBV7-9 to TRBJ1-1; possibly TRBD1 for D (5 bases). CDR1 is SEHNR, CDR2 FQNEAQ, per germline (reference sequence). The V end lost 1 base, the J end lost 5 bases, and 11 bases lay between the germline ends. This CDR3 has 14 residues. This CDR3 reads CASSLEQGWTEAFF. CDR3 coding DNA: TGTGCCAGCAGCTTAGAGCAGGGTTGGACTGAAGCTTTCTTT.

The V call is TRBV6-5, the J call TRBJ2-1, with 9 bases identical to TRBD1. Trimming at V came to 0 bases and at J to 4 bases, leaving 1 base not matched to a gene. This CDR3 contains 15 residues. The germline gives CDR1 MNHEY, CDR2 SVGAGI. The CDR3 nucleotides read TGTGCCAGCAGTTACTCGACAGGGGGTTACAATGAGCAGTTCTTC. Protein sequence: CASSYSTGGYNEQFF.

The CDR3 loop is CAINDGSSPLHF. The DNA for the CDR3 is TGTGCCATCAACGATGGGAGTTCACCCCTCCACTTT. This chain joins TRBV10-3 and TRBJ1-6; D not certain. There are 12 residues in the CDR3. Trimming stripped 7 bases from V and 9 bases from J, with 10 bases between. CDR1 is ENHRY, CDR2 SYGVKD, per germline.

The gene calls are TRBV19 and TRBJ2-7; 7 bases are a match to TRBD2. Germline CDR1 and CDR2: LNHDA and SQIVND (reference sequence). The CDR3 totals 13 residues. After removal of 7 bases from V and 2 bases from J, the junction contained 5 bases not matched to a gene. The CDR3 DNA sequence: TGTGCCAGTAACCCTAGCGGAACCTACGAGCAGTACTTC. It yields the protein CASNPSGTYEQYF.

The V call is TRBV14, the J call TRBJ2-2; D is perhaps TRBD2 (6 bases). The V end lost 6 bases, the J end lost 5 bases, and 22 bases lay between the germline ends. Germline CDR1 and CDR2: SGHDN and FVKESK. The CDR3 runs 17 residues. As DNA, the CDR3 is TGTGCCAGCAGGCCTGGGGACTCTCTACGGTTAACCGGGGAGCTGTTTTTT. Its protein is CASRPGDSLRLTGELFF.

The chain uses TRBV9 and TRBJ2-5; maybe TRBD1 (6 bases). CDR1 is SGDLS, CDR2 YYNGEE, per germline. CDR3 length equals 13 residues. V was trimmed by 0 bases and J by 5 bases, leaving 8 bases between them. The CDR3 reads CASSVGGGETQYF. The CDR3 DNA sequence: TGTGCCAGCAGCGTAGGAGGGGGTGAGACCCAGTACTTC. The full variable domain, with the rest looked up from reference TRBV9 and TRBJ2-5, is DSGVTQTPKHLITATGQRVTLRCSPRSGDLSVYWYQQSLDQGLQFLIQYYNGEERAKGNILERFSAQQFPDLHSELNLSSLELGDSALYFCASSVGGGETQYFGPGTRLLVL.

This clone was picked up one time. The chain employs TRBV4-3 and TRBJ2-5; D is undetermined. CDR3 size: 14 residues. Trimming stripped 0 bases from V and 5 bases from J, with 10 bases between. Germline CDR1 is LGHNA and CDR2 is YSLEER. The CDR3 loop is CASSQDIAVETQYF. CDR3 in DNA: TGCGCCAGCAGCCAAGATATTGCGGTGGAGACCCAGTACTTC.

This chain uses TRBV7-3 with TRBJ2-1; D may be TRBD2 (5 bases). The CDR3 covers 13 residues. From germline, CDR1 is SGHTA and CDR2 FQGTGA. V was clipped by 2 bases and J by 4 bases, with 6 bases between them. In DNA, the CDR3 is TGTGCCAGCAGCTTACTAGCTTACAATGAGCAGTTCTTC. This gives the protein CASSLLAYNEQFF. Variable domain in full (rest from reference TRBV7-3 and TRBJ2-1): GAGVSQTPSNKVTEKGKYVELRCDPISGHTALYWYRQSLGQGPEFLIYFQGTGAADDSGLPNDRFFAVRPEGSVSTLKIQRTERGDSAVYLCASSLLAYNEQFFGPGTRLTVL.

V is TRBV3-1 (or the pseudogene TRBV3-2) and J is TRBJ1-4; the match to TRBD1 covers 8 bases. Germline V lookup: CDR1 LGHDT, CDR2 YNNKEL (reference sequence). V was pared by 1 base and J by 2 bases, with 9 bases of the junction left unmatched. The CDR3 contains 18 residues. This chain's CDR3 is CASSQGINGQGTNEKLFF. The CDR3 coding sequence is TGTGCCAGCAGCCAAGGAATCAATGGACAGGGCACTAATGAAAAACTGTTTTTT.

The rearrangement joins TRBV3-1 (or the pseudogene TRBV3-2) to TRBJ1-3; D remains unclear. With 0 bases removed from V and 4 bases from J, the gap between germline ends came to 10 bases. The CDR3 has 15 amino acids. The germline V gene encodes CDR1 LGHDT and CDR2 YNNKEL (reference sequence). The CDR3 loop is CASSQDWPGGNTIYF. CDR3 sequence (DNA): TGTGCCAGCAGCCAAGATTGGCCAGGCGGAAACACCATATATTTT.

This clone was observed a single time. The chain couples TRBV19 to TRBJ2-4, with D perhaps matching TRBD1 (5 bases). CDR1 is LNHDA, CDR2 SQIVND, per germline (reference sequence). The CDR3 has 13 amino acids. V was shortened by 5 bases and J by 8 bases, with 13 bases between the two germline ends. The CDR3 reads CASSGASLDIQYF. As DNA, the CDR3 is TGTGCCAGTAGTGGGGCCTCGCTGGACATTCAGTACTTC.

This chain joins TRBV18 and TRBJ1-4; D gene ambiguous. Germline V gene lookup returns CDR1 KGHSH and CDR2 LQKENI. V was pared by 3 bases and J by 8 bases, with 16 bases between. This CDR3 has 15 amino acids. In DNA, the CDR3 is TGTGCCAGCTCACCGGTGACCGAGGCCATGGAAAAACTGTTTTTT. Amino acids: CASSPVTEAMEKLFF.

This clone was counted once. The chain employs TRBV21-1 and TRBJ1-5; the table's TRBD1 call for D was not verified on the DNA. TRBV21-1 is deemed a pseudogene. The CDR3 loop spans 16 amino acids. CDR3 nucleotides: TGTGCCAGCGCCTCAGGGGGACATCTCGGCAATCAGCCCCAGCATTTT. Encoded protein: CASASGGHLGNQPQHF.

The rearrangement uses TRBV29-1 and TRBJ2-3; 11 positions agree with TRBD1. Germline CDR1 reads SQVTM; CDR2 reads ANQGSEA. Trimming removed 0 bases from V and 6 bases from J; junction bases left unmatched: 5. The CDR3 sequence is 15 residues long. The CDR3 DNA is TGCAGCGTTGAAGATCGGGGACAGGGGGGGGATACGCAGTATTTT. Its protein is CSVEDRGQGGDTQYF.

The chain links TRBV29-1 to TRBJ1-1; tentatively, D is TRBD1 (6 bases). This CDR3 contains 12 residues. In germline, CDR1 is SQVTM, CDR2 ANQGSEA. The ends were cut back, 6 bases at V and 0 bases at J, with 8 bases in the middle. The CDR3 DNA reads TGCAGCGTCGGACAGATGAACACTGAAGCTTTCTTT. Protein product: CSVGQMNTEAFF.

The chain combines TRBV24-1 with TRBJ2-2; 7 bases fit TRBD1. Germline V gene sequence: CDR1 KGHDR, CDR2 SFDVKD. The junction had 7 bases not matched to a gene; V was cut back by 9 bases and J by 4 bases. The CDR3 sequence is 14 residues long. The CDR3 DNA reads TGTGCCACCCGACAGGGTAGGGGCACCGGGGAGCTGTTTTTT. This encodes CATRQGRGTGELFF.

The rearrangement uses TRBV24-1 and TRBJ1-5, with a tentative D call TRBD1 (5 bases). The CDR3 spans 16 residues. Per the germline V gene, CDR1 is KGHDR and CDR2 is SFDVKD. Deletions cut 3 bases from V and 5 bases from J, with 16 bases between. The CDR3 is CATSDSNRPGHQPQHF. The CDR3 region has the DNA TGTGCCACCAGTGATAGTAACAGGCCAGGTCATCAGCCCCAGCATTTT.

This chain uses TRBV9 with TRBJ2-5, with D possibly being TRBD2 (6 bases). V was pared by 1 base and J by 2 bases, with 12 bases between. This CDR3 spans 15 amino acids. In germline, CDR1 is SGDLS, CDR2 YYNGEE. CDR3 coding DNA: TGTGCCAGCAGCGTATCCACTAGCCATCAAGAGACCCAGTACTTC. Residues: CASSVSTSHQETQYF. Full variable domain (missing parts from reference TRBV9 and TRBJ2-5): DSGVTQTPKHLITATGQRVTLRCSPRSGDLSVYWYQQSLDQGLQFLIQYYNGEERAKGNILERFSAQQFPDLHSELNLSSLELGDSALYFCASSVSTSHQETQYFGPGTRLLVL.

Turning to this clone: One end of the junction does not line up with germline, which may come from a read error. The genes are TRBV6-2 or TRBV6-3 and TRBJ1-1; the match to TRBD1 covers 8 bases. Germline CDR1 is MNHEY and CDR2 is SVGEGT. The CDR3 length is 15 residues. This CDR3 reads CASRYTGTGNTEAFF. CDR3 nucleotides: TGTGCCAGCCGTTACACCGGGACAGGAAACACTGAAGCTTTCTTT.

The gene calls are TRBV20-1 and TRBJ2-3, with 7 bases fitting TRBD2. The length of the CDR3 is 14 residues. The trim removed 3 bases at V and 3 bases at J, leaving 6 bases unmatched. Germline CDR1 is DFQATT and CDR2 is SNEGSKA (reference sequence). The CDR3 is CSASVGGLTDTQYF. DNA for the CDR3: TGCAGTGCTAGTGTCGGGGGGTTGACAGATACGCAGTATTTT.

This chain links TRBV4-3 with TRBJ1-4; D remains unclear. The V end was cut by 1 base, the J end by 3 bases, with 9 bases between. Germline loops: CDR1 LGHNA, CDR2 YSLEER. This CDR3 comprises 15 residues. CDR3: CASSQGRSPNEKLFF. In nucleotides, the CDR3 is TGCGCCAGCAGCCAAGGTCGTAGTCCTAATGAAAAACTGTTTTTT.

The chain joins TRBV6-6 to TRBJ1-3; no clear D gene. Trimming stripped 2 bases from V and 0 bases from J, with 11 bases between. From germline, CDR1 is MNHNY and CDR2 SVGAGI (reference sequence). This CDR3 contains 16 residues. For the CDR3, the DNA is TGTGCCAGCAGTTACGCGGCCGGGAGCTCTGGAAACACCATATATTTT. Protein product: CASSYAAGSSGNTIYF.

Of note for this clone: Other DNA sequences in this sample translate to the same CDR3. V is TRBV3-1 (or the pseudogene TRBV3-2) and J is TRBJ2-7; weak D call: TRBD2 (5 bases). Trimming took 1 base from V and 0 from J, leaving 10 bases between them. This CDR3 region has 15 residues. Per the germline V gene, CDR1 is LGHDT and CDR2 is YNNKEL (reference sequence). CDR3 amino acids: CASSQGPGSSYEQYF. Written as DNA, the CDR3 is TGTGCCAGCAGCCAAGGTCCGGGGTCCTCCTACGAGCAGTACTTC.

This clone was observed a handful of times. The chain joins TRBV13 to TRBJ1-1; TRBD1 matches at 7 bases. This CDR3 is 13 amino acids long. The junction had 5 bases not matched to a gene; V was cut back by 4 bases and J by 6 bases. In germline, CDR1 is PRHDT, CDR2 FYEKMQ (reference sequence). The CDR3 DNA reads TGTGCCAGCAGCTCAACCAGGGGGGCTGAAGCTTTCTTT. Translating it yields CASSSTRGAEAFF. The entire variable domain, with the rest obtained from reference TRBV13 and TRBJ1-1, is as follows: AAGVIQSPRHLIKEKRETATLKCYPIPRHDTVYWYQQGPGQDPQFLISFYEKMQSDKGSIPDRFSAQQFSDYHSELNMSSLELGDSALYFCASSSTRGAEAFFGQGTRLTVV.

DNA of the CDR3: TGTGCCAGCAAACCAGGACAGGGGGCTTATGGTAGGATGAACACTGAAGCTTTCTTT. Encoded protein: CASKPGQGAYGRMNTEAFF. This chain joins TRBV28 and TRBJ1-1, with 11 bases identical to TRBD1. Germline V CDR1 and CDR2: MDHEN, SYDVKM. The CDR3 is 19 amino acids. V lost 7 bases, J lost 0 bases, and 16 bases stayed unmatched.

This chain connects TRBV10-1 to TRBJ1-6; no firm D call. This CDR3 is 16 amino acids long. CDR1 and CDR2 (germline): WNHNN, SYGVQD (reference sequence). Trimming took off 6 bases at V and 0 bases at J, with 12 bases between the two ends. CDR3 region: CASRTTESSYNSPLHF. In DNA, the CDR3 is TGCGCCAGCAGGACGACGGAGAGCTCCTATAATTCACCCCTCCACTTT.

V gene TRBV6-5 combines with J gene TRBJ1-2, with TRBD1 matching over 9 bases. This CDR3 is built from 13 residues. Trimming took 6 bases from V and 7 from J; bases not matched to a gene: 6. Germline CDR1 is MNHEY and CDR2 is SVGAGI. CDR3 residues: CASSGTGLIGYTF. The CDR3 DNA follows: TGTGCCAGCAGCGGGACAGGGTTGATTGGCTACACCTTC.

As DNA, the CDR3 is TGTGCCACCAGTGATCCTAGCGGGGGGGCCGCAGATACGCAGTATTTT. Protein: CATSDPSGGAADTQYF. The rearrangement uses TRBV24-1 and TRBJ2-3; 12 nucleotides align to TRBD2. This CDR3 region has 16 residues. Germline V lookup: CDR1 KGHDR, CDR2 SFDVKD. With V trimmed by 3 bases and J by 4 bases, 4 bases remained unmatched.

The genes are TRBV7-2 and TRBJ2-7; 14 bases line up with TRBD2. Germline V gene lookup returns CDR1 SGHTA and CDR2 FQGNSA. Trimming removed 5 bases from V and 3 bases from J; junction bases left unmatched: 15. The CDR3 is made up of 19 amino acids. The CDR3 loop is CASSLNFLGTSGGLYEQYF. CDR3 nucleotides: TGTGCCAGCAGCCTCAATTTCCTCGGGACTAGCGGGGGACTCTACGAGCAGTACTTC.